This is a list of T cell receptor beta chains from one sample in a study of neurological immune-mediated disorders. TCRdb analysed the 5' RACE reads with MiXCR anew, one entry per CDR3 protein. This table has about 18,000 distinct CDR3 sequences, roughly a tenth appearing once. Source material: CD8+ T cells from blood. The receptors were gathered from a woman between 45 and 60 years old in good health. Each CDR3 is given with its conserved first and last residue. The D gene is left open where the match is weak. Some rows mark clone size as missing; the rest say once, few, many or name a class of expanded clone.

clone size: many; J gene: TRBJ2-1; V gene: TRBV29-1; D gene: NA; CDR3 DNA: TGCAGCGTTGAAGATCGGGGCAATGAGCAGTTCTTC; CDR3 protein: CSVEDRGNEQFF
clone size: many; J gene: TRBJ1-1; V gene: TRBV7-9; D gene: NA; CDR3 DNA: TGTGCCAGCAGCCGGGGGAGGGGAGGATTGAACACTGAAGCTTTCTTT; CDR3 protein: CASSRGRGGLNTEAFF
clone size: medium-sized; J gene: TRBJ2-7; V gene: TRBV4-2; D gene: NA; CDR3 DNA: TGTGCCAGCAGCCAAGGTGGTAGGGAGCAGTACTTC; CDR3 protein: CASSQGGREQYF
clone size: medium-sized; J gene: TRBJ2-7; V gene: TRBV5-1; D gene: NA; CDR3 DNA: TGCGCCAGCAGCTCGGGACACGGCTCCTACGAGCAGTACTTC; CDR3 protein: CASSSGHGSYEQYF
clone size: many; J gene: TRBJ2-7; V gene: TRBV27; D gene: NA; CDR3 DNA: TGTGCCAGCAGTTTATTACAGGGTTACCCCTACGAGCAGTACTTC; CDR3 protein: CASSLLQGYPYEQYF
clone size: many; J gene: TRBJ1-1; V gene: TRBV19; D gene: NA; CDR3 DNA: TGTGCCAGTAGTGGGCCTGAAGCTTTCTTT; CDR3 protein: CASSGPEAFF
clone size: NA; J gene: TRBJ1-1; V gene: TRBV27; D gene: NA; CDR3 DNA: TGTGCCAGCAGTCCCATCCGAGGGAACACTGAAGCTTTCTTT; CDR3 protein: CASSPIRGNTEAFF
clone size: many; J gene: TRBJ2-1; V gene: TRBV19; D gene: NA; CDR3 DNA: TGTGCCAGTAGTATCTCCGCTCCCAATGAGCAGTTCTTC; CDR3 protein: CASSISAPNEQFF
clone size: many; J gene: TRBJ2-7; V gene: TRBV20-1; D gene: NA; CDR3 DNA: TGCAGTGCTAGAGATCAGGGGTTTACCGACGAGCAGTACTTC; CDR3 protein: CSARDQGFTDEQYF
clone size: many; J gene: TRBJ1-5; V gene: TRBV4-1; D gene: NA; CDR3 DNA: TGCGCCAGCAGCCAAGCAGGGTCGGGTCAGCCCCAGCATTTT; CDR3 protein: CASSQAGSGQPQHF
clone size: NA; J gene: TRBJ2-4; V gene: TRBV6-1; D gene: TRBD1; CDR3 DNA: TGTGCCAGCAGTTCAGGGGGCGCCGCCAAAAACATTCAGTACTTC; CDR3 protein: CASSSGGAAKNIQYF
clone size: many; J gene: TRBJ2-2; V gene: TRBV5-1; D gene: NA; CDR3 DNA: TGCGCCAGCAGCCCCAGGCGGGACAGAAGGAACACCGGGGAGCTGTTTTTT; CDR3 protein: CASSPRRDRRNTGELFF
clone size: hyperexpanded; J gene: TRBJ1-1; V gene: TRBV10-3; D gene: NA; CDR3 DNA: TGTGCCATCGAGGTGTTGGGCACTGAAGCTTTCTTT; CDR3 protein: CAIEVLGTEAFF
clone size: many; J gene: TRBJ2-7; V gene: TRBV5-6; D gene: NA; CDR3 DNA: TGTGCCAGCAGCTTGGCTCCATCGCCCTACGAGCAGTACTTC; CDR3 protein: CASSLAPSPYEQYF
clone size: many; J gene: TRBJ1-2; V gene: TRBV15; D gene: NA; CDR3 DNA: TGTGCCACCAGCAGAGATGGAGTTAACTATGGCTACACCTTC; CDR3 protein: CATSRDGVNYGYTF
clone size: many; J gene: TRBJ1-2; V gene: TRBV3-1; D gene: TRBD1; CDR3 DNA: TGTGCCAGCAGCCAAGATTCAGGGACAGGGCATTATGGCTACACCTTC; CDR3 protein: CASSQDSGTGHYGYTF
clone size: NA; J gene: TRBJ1-1; V gene: TRBV30; D gene: NA; CDR3 DNA: TGTGCCTGGAGTGTCCGGAGGAACACTGAAGCTTTCTTT; CDR3 protein: CAWSVRRNTEAFF
clone size: many; J gene: TRBJ2-3; V gene: TRBV24-1; D gene: NA; CDR3 DNA: TGTGCCACCAGTGATTTAGGTAGGCGGGATACGCAGTATTTT; CDR3 protein: CATSDLGRRDTQYF
clone size: many; J gene: TRBJ2-3; V gene: TRBV7-9; D gene: NA; CDR3 DNA: TGTGCCAGCAGCTTAGCGGAGGGAGAGCAAGATACGCAGTATTTT; CDR3 protein: CASSLAEGEQDTQYF
clone size: many; J gene: TRBJ2-1; V gene: TRBV7-6; D gene: NA; CDR3 DNA: TGTGCCAGCAGCTTTACCAGGTCCGCAGGCGATGAGCAGTTCTTC; CDR3 protein: CASSFTRSAGDEQFF
clone size: medium-sized; J gene: TRBJ1-2; V gene: TRBV6-2/TRBV6-3; D gene: NA; CDR3 DNA: TGTGCCAGCACCGACACCCTCCTGGGCGGCTACACCTTC; CDR3 protein: CASTDTLLGGYTF
clone size: many; J gene: TRBJ2-3; V gene: TRBV20-1; D gene: TRBD2; CDR3 DNA: TGCAGTGCTAGTCCGGGCGGGACTAGCGTATTAGATACGCAGTATTTT; CDR3 protein: CSASPGGTSVLDTQYF
clone size: many; J gene: TRBJ2-1; V gene: TRBV6-2/TRBV6-3; D gene: NA; CDR3 DNA: TGTGCCAGCACGGATCGCTCCTACAATGAGCAGTTCTTC; CDR3 protein: CASTDRSYNEQFF
clone size: many; J gene: TRBJ1-2; V gene: TRBV7-9; D gene: NA; CDR3 DNA: TGTGCCAGCAGCCAACTACTCCAGACCGTTTATGGCTACACCTTC; CDR3 protein: CASSQLLQTVYGYTF
clone size: many; J gene: TRBJ2-1; V gene: TRBV14; D gene: NA; CDR3 DNA: TGTGCCAGCAGCCGGGGCTTCTACAATGAGCAGTTCTTC; CDR3 protein: CASSRGFYNEQFF
clone size: medium-sized; J gene: TRBJ2-1; V gene: TRBV20-1; D gene: NA; CDR3 DNA: TGCAGTGCTAGAGACTCACTCCGAAGGTCCTACAATGAGCAGTTCTTC; CDR3 protein: CSARDSLRRSYNEQFF
clone size: many; J gene: TRBJ1-4; V gene: TRBV27; D gene: NA; CDR3 DNA: TGTGCCAGCAGTTTAAGGGTCGGGGTTGAAAAACTGTTTTTT; CDR3 protein: CASSLRVGVEKLFF
clone size: many; J gene: TRBJ1-4; V gene: TRBV6-1; D gene: TRBD1; CDR3 DNA: TGTGCCAGCAGTGAAGACAGGGGCGGAGGTGAAAAACTGTTTTTT; CDR3 protein: CASSEDRGGGEKLFF
clone size: many; J gene: TRBJ2-7; V gene: TRBV20-1; D gene: NA; CDR3 DNA: TGCAGTGCGTACGGGCTCCGCTCCTACGAGCAGTACTTC; CDR3 protein: CSAYGLRSYEQYF
clone size: many; J gene: TRBJ2-2; V gene: TRBV5-1; D gene: TRBD1; CDR3 DNA: TGCGCCAGCAGCTTGGCACAGGGGGAAACCGGGGAGCTGTTTTTT; CDR3 protein: CASSLAQGETGELFF
clone size: many; J gene: TRBJ2-2; V gene: TRBV9; D gene: NA; CDR3 DNA: TGTGCCAGCGCGCCGGGGCGGACTCCCGGGGAGCTGTTTTTT; CDR3 protein: CASAPGRTPGELFF
clone size: many; J gene: TRBJ2-3; V gene: TRBV9; D gene: NA; CDR3 DNA: TGTGCCAGCAGCGTAGGAAGTCACACAGATACGCAGTATTTT; CDR3 protein: CASSVGSHTDTQYF
clone size: many; J gene: TRBJ2-7; V gene: TRBV20-1; D gene: NA; CDR3 DNA: TGCAGTGCTAGGGAACCTGGCTGGGGAGAGCAGTACTTC; CDR3 protein: CSAREPGWGEQYF
clone size: many; J gene: TRBJ2-7; V gene: TRBV20-1; D gene: NA; CDR3 DNA: TGCACCACCCCCCAGCCCCTAGGTCCCTCCTACGAGCAGTACTTC; CDR3 protein: CTTPQPLGPSYEQYF
clone size: many; J gene: TRBJ2-5; V gene: TRBV7-2; D gene: TRBD2; CDR3 DNA: TGTGCCAGCAGCTTACTGGGGACTAGCGGGAGGGGTCGAGAGACCCAGTACTTC; CDR3 protein: CASSLLGTSGRGRETQYF